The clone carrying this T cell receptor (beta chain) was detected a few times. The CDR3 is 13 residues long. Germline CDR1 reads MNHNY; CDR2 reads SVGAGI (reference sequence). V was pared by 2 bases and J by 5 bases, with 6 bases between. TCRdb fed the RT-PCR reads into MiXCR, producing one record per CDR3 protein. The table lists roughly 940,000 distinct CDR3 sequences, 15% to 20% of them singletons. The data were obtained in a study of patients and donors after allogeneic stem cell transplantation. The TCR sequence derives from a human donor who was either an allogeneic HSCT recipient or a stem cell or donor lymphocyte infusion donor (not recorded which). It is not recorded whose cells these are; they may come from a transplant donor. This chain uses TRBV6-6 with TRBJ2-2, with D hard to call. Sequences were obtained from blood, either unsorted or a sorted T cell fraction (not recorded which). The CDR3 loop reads CASSYTHTGELFF. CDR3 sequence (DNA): TGTGCCAGCAGTTACACCCATACCGGGGAGCTGTTTTTT.